This T cell receptor (beta chain) comes out of a study of early T cells in non-severe SARS-CoV-2 infection. V was clipped by 5 bases and J by 4 bases, with 15 bases between them. CDR1 is SGHTA and CDR2 is FQGNSA in the germline V gene. The CDR3 loop spans 14 amino acids. Researchers tagged individual cDNA molecules with unique molecular identifiers. TCRdb re-derived calls from the 5' RACE reads in MiXCR, one entry per CDR3 protein. The table has about 70,000 distinct CDR3 sequences, 9.5% to 15% seen once; the top ten hold 15% to 19%. This clonotype was sampled from an adult who was a healthcare worker with PCR-confirmed SARS-CoV-2 infection or an uninfected control (not recorded which). The donor label of this sample is uncertain. Material: whole blood, obtained at baseline. The chain carries TRBV7-2 and TRBJ2-7; D is possibly TRBD2 (5 bases). DNA of the CDR3: TGTGCCAGCAGCCCGACTACCCTCAGATACGAGCAGTACTTC. Translated, it gives CASSPTTLRYEQYF. The full variable domain, rest sourced from reference TRBV7-2 and TRBJ2-7, is GAGVSQSPSNKVTEKGKDVELRCDPISGHTALYWYRQSLGQGLEFLIYFQGNSAPDKSGLPSDRFSAERTGGSVSTLTIQRTQQEDSAVYLCASSPTTLRYEQYFGPGTRLTVT.